Each of the 27 T cell receptor beta chains below was sequenced from the same sample in a study of T cell repertoires in cytomegalovirus infection (dated by TCRdb to about 2019). These reads were obtained on an Illumina HiSeq 1500. TCRdb redid the processing of the public reads, applying fastp at Q25 and MiXCR, and retained in-frame beta chains. CDR3 protein duplicates are merged, each entry listing the most common genes and DNA. For this sample the table gives tens of thousands of distinct CDR3 sequences, of which approximately 3.6% were detected only once. The top ten hold around a fifth of the sample. Sequenced: PBMCs. The source is a human donor in good health (CMV status not recorded). Some clones in this sample may be carry-over from other donors' samples.

This clonotype was found many times. This chain links TRBV4-1 with TRBJ1-1, with D maybe TRBD1 (5 bases). V lost 1 base to trimming and J lost 5 bases, with 14 bases between them. CDR3 length: 15 amino acids. In germline, CDR1 is MGHRA, CDR2 YSYEKL. The CDR3 DNA is TGCGCCAGCAGCCAAGTTTTTCCAGGGAAAACTGAAGCTTTCTTT. This encodes CASSQVFPGKTEAFF.

This clonotype was counted at least ten times. The rearrangement links TRBV7-2 to TRBJ2-7, with 8 bases fitting TRBD2. The CDR3 runs to 14 residues. Trimming removed 6 bases from V and 1 base from J; junction bases left unmatched: 5. The germline CDR1 and CDR2 sequences are SGHTA and FQGNSA. The CDR3 nucleotides are TGTGCCAGCAGGTCTCAGCGGGAGTCCTACGAGCAGTACTTC. Amino acid sequence: CASRSQRESYEQYF.

Many counts were recorded for this clonotype. The chain combines TRBV19 with TRBJ2-1; 10 positions match TRBD2. The CDR3 runs to 18 residues. With V trimmed by 5 bases and J by 10 bases, 20 bases remained unmatched. Germline V gene sequence: CDR1 LNHDA, CDR2 SQIVND (reference sequence). The chain's CDR3 is CASSSRGVLLAGAGEQFF. In DNA form, the CDR3 reads TGTGCCAGTAGTTCCAGGGGAGTTTTGCTAGCGGGAGCCGGGGAGCAGTTCTTC.

This clonotype was recorded at least ten times. The chain joins TRBV7-2 to TRBJ2-5; D uncertain. The CDR3 has 13 amino acids. Germline V gene data show CDR1 as SGHTA and CDR2 as FQGNSA. Trimming stripped 5 bases from V and 5 bases from J, with 12 bases between. The CDR3 DNA follows: TGTGCCAGCAGCGACACTTCCGGGGAGACCCAGTACTTC. Encoded protein: CASSDTSGETQYF.

This clonotype was seen at least ten times. V usage is TRBV7-2 and J usage is TRBJ1-4; 7 bases map to TRBD1. V lost 5 bases and J lost 4; bases outside the gene matches: 10. Germline V lookup: CDR1 SGHTA, CDR2 FQGNSA. This CDR3 has 16 residues. The CDR3 sequence: CASSRQGQRGNEKLFF. CDR3 nucleotide sequence: TGTGCCAGCAGCCGACAGGGCCAGAGGGGTAATGAAAAACTGTTTTTT.

This clonotype was counted many times. The chain recombines TRBV7-2 with TRBJ2-5; D tentatively fits TRBD1 or TRBD2 (5 bases each). The germline V and J ends were trimmed by 2 bases and 2 bases, with 15 bases remaining between them. Looked up from germline, CDR1 is SGHTA and CDR2 is FQGNSA. CDR3 length equals 16 residues. The CDR3 protein is CASSLSPAEGQETQYF. The CDR3 nucleotides are TGTGCCAGCAGCTTATCCCCGGCTGAGGGGCAAGAGACCCAGTACTTC.

This clonotype was seen many times. The chain couples TRBV7-2 to TRBJ2-7, with a tentative D call TRBD1 (5 bases). Trimming removed 0 bases at V and 3 bases at J, with 15 bases between. The CDR3 is 16 amino acids. Germline CDR1 SGHTA, CDR2 FQGNSA. Written as DNA, the CDR3 is TGTGCCAGCAGCTTAGCCGCCAGGGCCCCCTACTACGAGCAGTACTTC. Translating it yields CASSLAARAPYYEQYF. The full variable domain, in which reference TRBV7-2 and TRBJ2-7 provide the parts outside the CDR3, is GAGVSQSPSNKVTEKGKDVELRCDPISGHTALYWYRQSLGQGLEFLIYFQGNSAPDKSGLPSDRFSAERTGGSVSTLTIQRTQQEDSAVYLCASSLAARAPYYEQYFGPGTRLTVT.

This clonotype was detected ten times or more. The chain has TRBV7-2 and TRBJ1-3, with D maybe TRBD1 (6 bases). V lost 0 bases and J lost 0, with 12 bases in between. Germline lookup yields CDR1 SGHTA and CDR2 FQGNSA. The CDR3 covers 17 residues. DNA for the CDR3: TGTGCCAGCAGCTTAGCGACAGGTCGAAGCTCTGGAAACACCATATATTTT. It specifies CASSLATGRSSGNTIYF. Full variable domain (rest looked up from reference TRBV7-2 and TRBJ1-3): GAGVSQSPSNKVTEKGKDVELRCDPISGHTALYWYRQSLGQGLEFLIYFQGNSAPDKSGLPSDRFSAERTGGSVSTLTIQRTQQEDSAVYLCASSLATGRSSGNTIYFGEGSWLTVV.

This clonotype was seen at least ten times. The chain joins TRBV7-6 to TRBJ2-1; TRBD2 agrees at 11 bases. The CDR3 is 16 residues long. With V trimmed by 5 bases and J by 5 bases, 8 bases remained unmatched. Germline values: CDR1 SGHVS, CDR2 FNYEAQ. CDR3 in amino acids: CASSRTGTSGNNEQFF. DNA for the CDR3: TGTGCCAGCAGCCGAACCGGGACTAGCGGAAACAATGAGCAGTTCTTC.

This clonotype has a count of ten or more. The chain employs TRBV11-2 and TRBJ1-5, with TRBD1 as a possible D gene (6 bases). The V gene lost 0 bases and the J gene lost 6 bases, with 12 bases spanning the gap. CDR3 length: 15 amino acids. CDR1 is SGHAT and CDR2 is FQNNGV in the germline V gene. The CDR3 protein is CASSLEGGWAQPQHF. The DNA of the CDR3 is TGTGCCAGCAGCTTAGAAGGGGGGTGGGCTCAGCCCCAGCATTTT.

This clonotype was counted between two and nine times. The chain uses TRBV12-3 or TRBV12-4 and TRBJ1-2; possibly TRBD1 for D (6 bases). The CDR3 is made up of 16 amino acids. V lost 5 bases to trimming and J lost 0 bases, with 16 bases between them. CDR3 nucleotides: TGTGCCAGCAGTGACCTCCAAGGGGGGCCTAACTATGGCTACACCTTC. As protein: CASSDLQGGPNYGYTF.

This clonotype has at least ten counts. V and J are TRBV7-2 and TRBJ1-5; a possible D gene is TRBD1 (5 bases). This CDR3 contains 14 residues. Germline assignment: CDR1 SGHTA and CDR2 FQGNSA. V gave up 2 bases and J gave up 7 bases, with 12 bases separating them. CDR3 nucleotides: TGTGCCAGCAGCTTAAGAGTGGGGGACCAGCCCCAGCATTTT. The encoded protein is CASSLRVGDQPQHF.

This clonotype was seen ten or more times. This sequence joins TRBV7-8 and TRBJ2-3; 15 bases are shared with TRBD2. Trimming at V came to 4 bases and at J to 4 bases, leaving 3 bases not matched to a gene. Germline values: CDR1 SGHVS, CDR2 FQNEAQ. This CDR3 has 16 residues. CDR3 residues: CASSSRTSGGADTQYF. The CDR3 bases are TGTGCCAGCAGCTCCCGGACTAGCGGGGGGGCAGATACGCAGTATTTT.

This clonotype came up a few times. The rearrangement joins TRBV5-6 to TRBJ2-7; D may correspond to TRBD1 or TRBD2 (5 bases each). This CDR3 region has 15 residues. Per germline, CDR1 SGHDT and CDR2 YYEEEE. V was clipped by 6 bases and J by 7 bases, with 23 bases between them. CDR3 region: CASKIQGEILREQYF. DNA for the CDR3: TGTGCCAGCAAGATCCAGGGAGAGATCCTAAGGGAGCAGTACTTC.

The table lists this clonotype with many counts. The gene calls are TRBV14 and TRBJ1-1; weak D call: TRBD1 (5 bases). This CDR3 region has 13 residues. Trimming took 3 bases from V and 5 from J, leaving 10 bases between them. The germline V gene encodes CDR1 SGHDN and CDR2 FVKESK. The CDR3 reads CASSQLRTTEAFF. CDR3 coding DNA: TGTGCCAGCAGCCAGCTACGGACAACTGAAGCTTTCTTT.

This clonotype has a count of ten or more. The chain is built from TRBV7-9 and TRBJ2-3; possibly TRBD2 for D (6 bases). Germline values: CDR1 SEHNR, CDR2 FQNEAQ (reference sequence). Trimming took off 5 bases at V and 0 bases at J, with 12 bases between the two ends. This CDR3 comprises 15 residues. Here the CDR3 reads CASSIPLASTDTQYF. The CDR3 DNA is TGTGCCAGCAGCATCCCACTAGCTAGCACAGATACGCAGTATTTT.

This clonotype came up many times. The chain couples TRBV7-2 to TRBJ2-7; D perhaps matches TRBD2 (5 bases). The length of the CDR3 is 13 residues. V lost 0 bases and J 7 bases, leaving 10 bases between the germline ends. The germline V gene encodes CDR1 SGHTA and CDR2 FQGNSA. As DNA, the CDR3 is TGTGCCAGCAGCTTAGCGGGAGTGAGGGAGCAGTACTTC. As protein: CASSLAGVREQYF.

This clonotype has a count of ten or more. J is TRBJ2-3 and V is TRBV7-2, with TRBD2 matching over 12 bases. The V segment lost 5 bases and the J segment 1 base; nucleotides outside the gene matches: 4. Germline CDR1 SGHTA, CDR2 FQGNSA. The CDR3 extends over 16 amino acids. CDR3 nucleotide sequence: TGTGCCAGCAGCGCCCTAGCGGGAGGGCGCACAGATACGCAGTATTTT. Protein product: CASSALAGGRTDTQYF.

This clonotype was counted many times. CDR3: CASSRADSAEQYF. Here the CDR3 DNA reads TGCGCCAGCAGCCGAGCGGACTCAGCCGAGCAGTACTTC. The chain combines TRBV4-1 with TRBJ2-7; the D gene is possibly TRBD2 (5 bases). Germline loops: CDR1 MGHRA, CDR2 YSYEKL. V was pared by 4 bases and J by 6 bases, with 13 bases between. The CDR3 is 13 amino acids.

V is TRBV28 and J is TRBJ2-7; 10 positions match TRBD1. Germline V gene lookup returns CDR1 MDHEN and CDR2 SYDVKM. The CDR3 loop spans 13 amino acids. Germline trimming cut 10 bases from V and 4 bases from J; bases unmatched to any gene: 7. CDR3 amino acids: CAIRQGATYEQYF. The CDR3 DNA sequence: TGTGCCATCCGACAGGGGGCAACTTACGAGCAGTACTTC.

Ten or more counts support this clonotype. V is TRBV3-1 and J is TRBJ1-1; TRBD1 matches 7 bases. This CDR3 region has 14 residues. V lost 6 bases to trimming and J lost 5 bases; unmatched junction nucleotides: 9. From germline, CDR1 is LGHDT and CDR2 YNNKEL (reference sequence). The CDR3 region is CASSRETGVTEAFF. CDR3 coding DNA: TGTGCCAGCAGTCGAGAAACAGGGGTTACTGAAGCTTTCTTT. The entire variable domain, with the rest obtained from reference TRBV3-1 and TRBJ1-1, is as follows: DTAVSQTPKYLVTQMGNDKSIKCEQNLGHDTMYWYKQDSKKFLKIMFSYNNKELIINETVPNRFSPKSPDKAHLNLHINSLELGDSAVYFCASSRETGVTEAFFGQGTRLTVV.

This clonotype occurred many times. The V call is TRBV7-2, the J call TRBJ2-3, with TRBD2 matching over 10 bases. CDR3 length: 15 amino acids. Germline loops: CDR1 SGHTA, CDR2 FQGNSA. Germline trimming cut 3 bases from V and 5 bases from J; bases unmatched to any gene: 5. CDR3 DNA: TGTGCCAGCAGCTTTGCTAGCGGGAGCTTAGATACGCAGTATTTT. Translated, it gives CASSFASGSLDTQYF.

This rearrangement joins TRBV7-2 to TRBJ1-4, with D unresolved. V was shortened by 3 bases and J by 0 bases, with 17 bases between the two germline ends. CDR3 length: 18 residues. The germline CDR1 and CDR2 sequences are SGHTA and FQGNSA. The CDR3 here is CTSSLNPPTYATNEKLFF. In DNA, the CDR3 is TGTACCAGCAGCTTGAACCCCCCGACATATGCAACTAATGAAAAACTGTTTTTT.

The sample holds many counts of this clonotype. The V and J genes are TRBV6-2 or TRBV6-3 and TRBJ2-1; D is unclear. CDR1 MNHEY and CDR2 SVGEGT come from the germline V gene. This CDR3 has 16 residues. V was trimmed by 7 bases and J by 1 base, leaving 17 bases between them. CDR3 in DNA: TGTGCCAGCACCCTAAAATTGTTCGGGTCCTACAATGAGCAGTTCTTC. It encodes CASTLKLFGSYNEQFF.

This clonotype has ten or more counts. The rearrangement uses TRBV7-2 and TRBJ1-6; D is unclear. CDR1 is SGHTA, CDR2 FQGNSA, per germline. The CDR3 is made up of 15 amino acids. V was shortened by 5 bases and J by 13 bases, with 21 bases between the two germline ends. CDR3 amino acids: CASSPRLMGSPPLHF. CDR3 coding DNA: TGTGCCAGCAGCCCCCGGTTGATGGGCTCGCCGCCCCTCCACTTT.

At least ten counts were recorded for this clonotype. The chain is built from TRBV4-2 and TRBJ2-2, with D possibly being TRBD1 (6 bases). Germline-derived CDR1 and CDR2 are LGHNA and YNFKEQ. The V gene lost 8 bases and the J gene lost 2 bases, with 9 bases spanning the gap. CDR3 length: 13 amino acids. Here the CDR3 reads CASWDINTGELFF. Here the CDR3 DNA reads TGTGCCAGCTGGGACATCAACACCGGGGAGCTGTTTTTT.

This clonotype turned up a few times. The V gene is TRBV7-9, the J gene TRBJ2-2; weak D call: TRBD1 (5 bases). The CDR3 is made up of 14 amino acids. In germline, CDR1 is SEHNR, CDR2 FQNEAQ (reference sequence). With 1 base removed from V and 7 bases from J, the gap between germline ends came to 10 bases. CDR3 sequence: CASSLEGPDGELFF. The DNA for the CDR3 is TGTGCCAGCAGCTTAGAGGGGCCGGACGGGGAGCTGTTTTTT.